The following is a T cell receptor beta chain sequence with its context. This table comes from immunoSEQ multiplex PCR, and its TCRdb copy is limited to in-frame clones, with some not included. The profile shows a few million clones, 90% to 97% of them singletons. The sample originates from a study of shared clonotypes between healthy human individuals. Each of the donors was a healthy adult who was HIV-negative and had not had a recent acute infection or vaccination. Source material: naive CD4+ T cells sorted from blood. Subset of the sample: CD45RA+ positively selected. The origin of this receptor is a man younger than 35 in good health.

The CDR3 here is CSTEISYEQYF. The DNA for the CDR3 is TGCAGCACAGAAATCTCCTACGAGCAGTACTTC. The genes are TRBV20-1 and TRBJ2-7; D remains ambiguous. CDR1 is DFQATT, CDR2 SNEGSKA, per germline (reference sequence). The CDR3 runs 11 residues.